The TCR beta chain under discussion was sequenced for a study of cytomegalovirus exposure and HLA in healthy donors. Germline CDR1 reads DFQATT; CDR2 reads SNEGSKA (reference sequence). This CDR3 has 10 residues. V lost 3 bases, J lost 3 bases, and 3 bases lay in between. PCR involved 60 Vbeta and 13 Jbeta primers. Data came from immunoSEQ multiplex PCR; TCRdb stores just in-frame clones and leaves some out. The sample lists roughly 45,000 clones, less than 75% seen once, with around 12% in the top ten. The genes are TRBV20-1 and TRBJ2-7; D is unclear. The sequenced sample consisted of PBMCs. The receptor was isolated from a man aged 60 to 75 in good health and CMV-seropositive. The CDR3 coding sequence is TGCAGTGCTAGTCTCTACGAGCAGTACTTC. Its protein is CSASLYEQYF.